The rows below give T cell receptor beta chains drawn from one sample of a study of blood T cell repertoires in COVID-19. Profiled with immunoSEQ multiplex PCR; TCRdb holds only in-frame clones, not every one. This table has approximately 230,000 clones, about 90% appearing once. Source material: PBMCs or T cells enriched from blood (not recorded which). The receptors originated from a woman in her thirties with acute COVID-19. Both conserved end residues are part of each CDR3. Each record gives: D gene, clone size, J gene, V gene, CDR3 DNA, CDR3 protein. A D gene is named only where the DNA matches it firmly. Size is omitted from some rows. Given values are once, few, many or a class for expanded clones.

TRBD2 NA TRBJ2-2 TRBV19 TGTGCCAGTAGTCTTAGACTAGCGGGAGGGATGGGGGAGCTGTTTTTT CASSLRLAGGMGELFF
NA NA TRBJ1-3 TRBV15 TGTGCCACTAGGCTTACAGGTGGCTTATTCTCTGGAAACACCATATATTTT CATRLTGGLFSGNTIYF
TRBD1 NA TRBJ2-2 TRBV5-4 TGTGCCAGCAGCGACAGGGGGGCCGGGGAGCTGTTTTTT CASSDRGAGELFF
NA NA TRBJ1-1 TRBV10-2 TGCGCCAGCAAGGGATGGGGGGACACTGAAGCTTTCTTT CASKGWGDTEAFF
NA NA TRBJ2-5 TRBV19 TGTGCCAGTAGTAATTTCGTGGGCGGGGAGACCCAGTACTTC CASSNFVGGETQYF
NA NA TRBJ1-6 TRBV9 TGTGCCAGCAGCGTAACCCAGTGGGAGGGCTCTTATTCACCCCTCCACTTT CASSVTQWEGSYSPLHF
NA NA TRBJ2-3 TRBV5-4 TGTGCCAGCAGCCGCCCCGGGACTAGCACAGATACGCAGTATTTT CASSRPGTSTDTQYF
TRBD1 NA TRBJ1-4 TRBV7-2 TGTGCCAGCAGCTTAGGGACAGGGGGCAAACTGTTTTTT CASSLGTGGKLFF
TRBD1 NA TRBJ1-2 TRBV28 TGTGCCAGCAGTTTATTTTCCGGGACAGGCTATGGCTACACCTTC CASSLFSGTGYGYTF
TRBD1 once TRBJ1-5 TRBV20-1 TGCAGTGCTAGTCAGGGGGATCAGCCCCAGCATTTT CSASQGDQPQHF
NA NA TRBJ2-3 TRBV2 TGTGCCAGCAAACCGACTGCGGCTACGCAGTATTTT CASKPTAATQYF
TRBD1 NA TRBJ1-2 TRBV2 TGTGCCAGCATAGGGGGCGGGGGCTACACCTTC CASIGGGGYTF
NA few TRBJ1-1 TRBV9 TGTGCCAGCAGCGTAGACGACACCCCCCGACCGGTACAGAACACTGAAGCTTTCTTT CASSVDDTPRPVQNTEAFF
TRBD1 NA TRBJ2-7 TRBV23-1 TGCGCCAGCGATGTGGACAGGATCAGCTCCTACGAGCAGTACTTC CASDVDRISSYEQYF
TRBD2 NA TRBJ2-3 TRBV14 TGTGCCAGCAGCCAAAGACTAGCGGGGTATAGCACAGATACGCAGTATTTT CASSQRLAGYSTDTQYF
TRBD1 NA TRBJ2-7 TRBV3-1/TRBV3-2 TGTGCCAGCAGTCGAGCGGGACAGGGGGCGCTTGTCGAGCAGTACTTC CASSRAGQGALVEQYF
TRBD1 few TRBJ1-4 TRBV4-1 TGCGCCAGCGGTGAGGGACAGGGGGCTGAAAAACTGTTTTTT CASGEGQGAEKLFF
TRBD1 NA TRBJ2-1 TRBV4-3 TGCGCCAGCAGCCAAGGGACAGGGTCGCGGACCAATGAGCAGTTCTTC CASSQGTGSRTNEQFF
NA NA TRBJ2-1 TRBV11-2 TGTGCCAGCAGCGACTTGACGGGAGTTTTTGAGCAGTTCTTC CASSDLTGVFEQFF
NA NA TRBJ1-3 TRBV7-2 TGTGCCAGCAGCCCCGGGGCGGGCGGGGTTGCCGGAAACACCATATATTTT CASSPGAGGVAGNTIYF
NA NA TRBJ2-7 TRBV2 TGTGCCAGCAGTGGCCTTTTAGTCTACGAGCAGTACTTC CASSGLLVYEQYF
NA NA TRBJ1-6 TRBV7-9 TGTGCCAGCAGCTTAGCGGGGGGAGGTAATTCACCCCTCCACTTT CASSLAGGGNSPLHF
NA NA TRBJ1-2 TRBV28 TGTGCCAGCAGTTTATTGGGAGGGGGAGGCTACACCTTC CASSLLGGGGYTF
TRBD2 NA TRBJ2-3 TRBV27 TGTGCCAGCAGTTCAGGGGGACTAGCGGGGGATACGCAGTATTTT CASSSGGLAGDTQYF